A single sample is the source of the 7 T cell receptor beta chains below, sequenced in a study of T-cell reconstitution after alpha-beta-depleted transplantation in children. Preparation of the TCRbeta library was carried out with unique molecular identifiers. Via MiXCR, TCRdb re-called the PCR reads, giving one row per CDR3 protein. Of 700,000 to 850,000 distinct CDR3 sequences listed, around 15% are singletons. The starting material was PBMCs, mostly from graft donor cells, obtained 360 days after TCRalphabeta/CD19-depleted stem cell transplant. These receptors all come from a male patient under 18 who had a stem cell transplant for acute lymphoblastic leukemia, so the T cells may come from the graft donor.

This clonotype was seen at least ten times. The CDR3 DNA reads TGTGCCAGATACGGGACCGGGAAATTCATGAACACTGAAGCTTTCTTT. This gives the protein CARYGTGKFMNTEAFF. V gene TRBV6-8 combines with J gene TRBJ1-1, with a possible D match to TRBD1 (5 bases). Per germline, CDR1 MNHGY and CDR2 SAAAGT. The CDR3 is 16 residues long. Trimming removed 9 bases at V and 0 bases at J, with 20 bases between.

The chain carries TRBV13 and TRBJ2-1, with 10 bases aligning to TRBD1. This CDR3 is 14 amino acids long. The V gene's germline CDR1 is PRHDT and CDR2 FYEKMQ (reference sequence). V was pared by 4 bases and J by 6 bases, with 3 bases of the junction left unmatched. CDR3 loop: CASSSGTGVNEQFF. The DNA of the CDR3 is TGTGCCAGCAGCTCCGGGACAGGGGTCAATGAGCAGTTCTTC.

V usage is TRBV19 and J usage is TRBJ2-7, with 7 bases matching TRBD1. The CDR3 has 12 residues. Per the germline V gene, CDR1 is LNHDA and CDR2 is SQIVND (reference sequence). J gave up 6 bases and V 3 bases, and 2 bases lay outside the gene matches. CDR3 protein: CASSIPGGEQYF. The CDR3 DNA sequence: TGTGCCAGTAGTATCCCAGGGGGCGAGCAGTACTTC.

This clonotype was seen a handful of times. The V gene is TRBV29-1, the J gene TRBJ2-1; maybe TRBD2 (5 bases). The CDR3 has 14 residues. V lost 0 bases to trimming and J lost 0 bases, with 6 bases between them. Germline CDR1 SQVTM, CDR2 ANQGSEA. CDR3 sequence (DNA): TGCAGCGTTGAAGAGAGGGACTCCTACAATGAGCAGTTCTTC. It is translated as CSVEERDSYNEQFF.

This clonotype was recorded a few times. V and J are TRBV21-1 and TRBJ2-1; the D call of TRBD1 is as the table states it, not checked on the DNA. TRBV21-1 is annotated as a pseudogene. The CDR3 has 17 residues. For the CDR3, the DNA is TGTGCCAGCAGCAATTACAGGGGGTCTCTACGCTACAATGAGCAGTTCTTC. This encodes CASSNYRGSLRYNEQFF.

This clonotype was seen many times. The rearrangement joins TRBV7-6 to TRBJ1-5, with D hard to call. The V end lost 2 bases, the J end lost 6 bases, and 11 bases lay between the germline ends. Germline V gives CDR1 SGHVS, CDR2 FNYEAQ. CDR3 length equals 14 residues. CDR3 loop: CASSLQGSGQPQHF. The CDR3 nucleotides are TGTGCCAGCAGCTTACAAGGGTCGGGTCAGCCCCAGCATTTT.

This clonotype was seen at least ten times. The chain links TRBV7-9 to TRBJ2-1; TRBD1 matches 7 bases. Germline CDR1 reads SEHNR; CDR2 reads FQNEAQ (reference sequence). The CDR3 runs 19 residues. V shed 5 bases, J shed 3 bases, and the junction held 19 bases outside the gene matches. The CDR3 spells CASSPATRKQGIGYNEQFF. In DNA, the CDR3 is TGTGCCAGCAGCCCTGCCACACGGAAACAGGGGATCGGCTACAATGAGCAGTTCTTC.